This record concerns one T cell receptor (beta chain) sequence. Antigen unknown. These data are taken from a study of siplizumab effects on memory and regulatory T cells. Data came from immunoSEQ multiplex PCR; TCRdb stores just in-frame clones and leaves some out. The sample contains approximately 15,000 clones, about 43% of which appear only once. The mixed lymphocyte reaction cells were held in coculture (37°C) for less than seven days. Deletions cut 4 bases from V and 5 bases from J, with 20 bases between. Germline CDR1 GTSNPN, CDR2 SVGIG (reference sequence). The CDR3 sequence is 15 residues long.

The receptor's source is a human donor in good health; the cells came from an allogeneic mixed lymphocyte reaction. Some clones in this sample may be carry-over from other donors' samples. The chain links TRBV30 to TRBJ2-5, with a weak D call TRBD2 (7 bases). Sample: CFSE-low (dividing) CD4+ T cells sorted from an allogeneic mixed lymphocyte reaction. The CDR3 region is CAWNGGADVGETQYF. CDR3 coding DNA: TGTGCCTGGAATGGGGGGGCGGACGTGGGTGAGACCCAGTACTTC.